This T cell receptor (beta chain) is from a study of T cell responses to AZD1222 COVID-19 vaccine. The data were produced by immunoSEQ multiplex PCR, yet TCRdb's version contains in-frame clones alone and is incomplete. The repertoire holds under 150,000 clones, around nine tenths seen once, with about 1.1% in the top ten. Timing groups of about 4 and about 12 weeks for second doses were pooled. V dropped 0 bases and J dropped 1; count of bases not matched to a gene: 7. CDR1 SGHDN and CDR2 FVKESK come from the germline V gene. The CDR3 has 18 amino acids. This clonotype was obtained from an adult who received the AZD1222 COVID-19 vaccine. This chain links TRBV14 with TRBJ2-1; 9 bases are shared with TRBD2. Source: peripheral blood, taken 28 days after the second AZD1222 dose. The CDR3 loop reads CASSQDRIAGVSYNEQFF. Here the CDR3 DNA reads TGTGCCAGCAGCCAAGATCGGATAGCGGGAGTTTCCTACAATGAGCAGTTCTTC. The variable domain in full, completed from reference TRBV14 and TRBJ2-1, reads EAGVTQFPSHSVIEKGQTVTLRCDPISGHDNLYWYRRVMGKEIKFLLHFVKESKQDESGMPNNRFLAERTGGTYSTLKVQPAELEDSGVYFCASSQDRIAGVSYNEQFFGPGTRLTVL.